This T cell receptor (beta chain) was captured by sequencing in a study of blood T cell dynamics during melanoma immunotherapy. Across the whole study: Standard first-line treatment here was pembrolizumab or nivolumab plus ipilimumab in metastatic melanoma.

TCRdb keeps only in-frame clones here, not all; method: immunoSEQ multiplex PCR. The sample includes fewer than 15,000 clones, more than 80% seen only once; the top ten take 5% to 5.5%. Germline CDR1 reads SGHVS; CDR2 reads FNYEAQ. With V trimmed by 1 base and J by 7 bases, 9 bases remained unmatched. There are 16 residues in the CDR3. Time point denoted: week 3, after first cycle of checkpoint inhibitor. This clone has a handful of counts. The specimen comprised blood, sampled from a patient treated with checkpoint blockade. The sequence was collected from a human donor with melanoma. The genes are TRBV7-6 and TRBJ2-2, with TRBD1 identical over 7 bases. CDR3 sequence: CASSLGARQGIGELFF. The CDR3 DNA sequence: TGTGCCAGCAGCTTAGGCGCGAGACAGGGAATCGGGGAGCTGTTTTTT.